The 14 T cell receptor beta chains in this list originate from one sample, sequenced in a study of T cell clones after liver transplantation. Data came from immunoSEQ multiplex PCR; TCRdb stores just in-frame clones and leaves some out. The sample includes 70,000 to 80,000 clones, more than 90% seen only once; the top ten take roughly 3%. Sequences were derived from CD4+ T cells from blood, sampled before liver transplant. The receptor source for this set is a human donor who received a liver transplant.

The V and J genes are TRBV27 and TRBJ2-1, with D possibly TRBD1 on 6 matching bases. The germline gives CDR1 MNHEY, CDR2 SMNVEV (reference sequence). V was pared by 2 bases and J by 4 bases, with 21 bases between. There are 18 residues in the CDR3. CDR3 nucleotides: TGTGCCAGCAGTTTAAGAGGGGGTGGTACCCCGAGATACAATGAGCAGTTCTTC. Translation: CASSLRGGGTPRYNEQFF.

The chain uses TRBV7-9 and TRBJ1-3; possible D gene TRBD1, 6 bases. With 1 base removed from V and 8 bases from J, the gap between germline ends came to 24 bases. This CDR3 is built from 18 residues. CDR1 is SEHNR and CDR2 is FQNEAQ in the germline V gene (reference sequence). The CDR3 DNA reads as TGTGCCAGCAGCTTAGGAACGCCGGGACACCTCCAGGCGGACACCATATATTTT. Translated, it gives CASSLGTPGHLQADTIYF.

The chain joins TRBV7-9 to TRBJ2-3; either TRBD1 or TRBD2 may supply D (6 bases each). The CDR3 extends over 15 amino acids. V lost 0 bases and J 5 bases, leaving 12 bases between the germline ends. Per the germline V gene, CDR1 is SEHNR and CDR2 is FQNEAQ (reference sequence). The CDR3 bases are TGTGCCAGCAGCTTAGCGTCCGGGGGCGGAGATACGCAGTATTTT. Translating it yields CASSLASGGGDTQYF.

The rearrangement uses TRBV5-6 and TRBJ2-7; D gene uncertain. Germline lookup yields CDR1 SGHDT and CDR2 YYEEEE. Deletions cut 3 bases from V and 1 base from J, with 2 bases between. The CDR3 sequence is 11 residues long. CDR3 bases: TGTGCCAGCAGCTCTTCCTACGAGCAGTACTTC. Encoded protein: CASSSSYEQYF.

The rearrangement joins TRBV6-5 to TRBJ2-5, with D possibly TRBD2 on 6 matching bases. The DNA end is more similar to TRBJ2-7, so the J call may be wrong. Germline V gives CDR1 MNHEY, CDR2 SVGAGI. The CDR3 loop spans 13 amino acids. The CDR3 DNA reads as TGTGCCAGCAGTAGGCCGGGGGACTACGAGCAGTACTTC. This sequence encodes CASSRPGDYEQYF.

The chain couples TRBV18 to TRBJ2-2; weak D call: TRBD1 (6 bases). Germline V gene data show CDR1 as KGHSH and CDR2 as LQKENI. This CDR3 region has 17 residues. The V end was cut by 0 bases, the J end by 0 bases, with 11 bases between. The chain's CDR3 is CASSPPGQLANTGELFF. Written as DNA, the CDR3 is TGTGCCAGCTCACCACCCGGACAGCTCGCGAACACCGGGGAGCTGTTTTTT.

The chain joins TRBV9 to TRBJ2-5, with 9 bases matching TRBD2. Germline V lookup: CDR1 SGDLS, CDR2 YYNGEE. The CDR3 extends over 16 amino acids. Unmatched junction bases numbered 8, after V lost 0 bases and J lost 5 bases. The chain's CDR3 is CASSVGLLAGDETQYF. The CDR3 bases are TGTGCCAGCAGCGTAGGCCTATTAGCGGGAGATGAGACCCAGTACTTC. Full variable domain (rest looked up from reference TRBV9 and TRBJ2-5): DSGVTQTPKHLITATGQRVTLRCSPRSGDLSVYWYQQSLDQGLQFLIQYYNGEERAKGNILERFSAQQFPDLHSELNLSSLELGDSALYFCASSVGLLAGDETQYFGPGTRLLVL.

This clone has a handful of counts. V usage is TRBV7-2 and J usage is TRBJ2-5; tentatively, D is TRBD1 (6 bases). V gave up 4 bases and J gave up 3 bases, with 12 bases separating them. Germline CDR1 is SGHTA and CDR2 is FQGNSA. CDR3 length equals 14 residues. CDR3 loop: CASSYTGKEETQYF. CDR3 bases: TGTGCCAGCAGCTATACAGGGAAGGAAGAGACCCAGTACTTC.

Only a few counts were recorded for this clone. This sequence joins TRBV7-2 and TRBJ1-3; 12 bases are a match to TRBD1. With 0 bases clipped from V and 5 bases from J, the junction kept 17 bases outside the gene matches. From germline, CDR1 is SGHTA and CDR2 FQGNSA. The CDR3 runs 21 residues. CDR3 in amino acids: CASSLAPVGTGGTLARNTIYF. CDR3 in DNA: TGTGCCAGCAGCTTAGCGCCGGTAGGGACAGGGGGCACTCTGGCCCGAAACACCATATATTTT.

The V and J genes are TRBV19 and TRBJ2-3; D is possibly TRBD1 or TRBD2 (7 bases each). The CDR3 loop spans 15 amino acids. CDR1 and CDR2 from the germline V gene are LNHDA and SQIVND (reference sequence). The V end lost 7 bases, the J end lost 3 bases, and 17 bases lay between the germline ends. The CDR3 is CASTTQGGRTDTQYF. CDR3 bases: TGTGCCAGTACCACCCAGGGGGGGAGGACAGATACGCAGTATTTT.

This clone showed up just once. The chain links TRBV7-2 to TRBJ2-5; D is unresolved. V dropped 2 bases and J dropped 5 bases, with 9 bases sitting between them. CDR3 length: 13 amino acids. CDR1 is SGHTA, CDR2 FQGNSA, per germline. CDR3 region: CASSLYWRETQYF. DNA for the CDR3: TGTGCCAGCAGCTTATACTGGCGGGAGACCCAGTACTTC. Drawing the rest from reference TRBV7-2 and TRBJ2-5, the complete variable domain is GAGVSQSPSNKVTEKGKDVELRCDPISGHTALYWYRQSLGQGLEFLIYFQGNSAPDKSGLPSDRFSAERTGGSVSTLTIQRTQQEDSAVYLCASSLYWRETQYFGPGTRLLVL.

This chain's CDR3 is CASSLQGTHRSQYF. Here the CDR3 DNA reads TGTGCCAGCAGCTTACAGGGGACCCATCGGTCCCAGTACTTC. The rearrangement joins TRBV11-3 to TRBJ2-5; a possible D gene is TRBD1 (6 bases). The length of the CDR3 is 14 residues. CDR1 and CDR2 from the germline V gene are SGHNT and YENEEA. V dropped 2 bases and J dropped 9 bases, with 16 bases sitting between them.

In its sample, this clone was seen once. The chain links TRBV19 to TRBJ2-3, with TRBD2 matching 10 bases. The CDR3 consists of 17 residues. The V gene's germline CDR1 is LNHDA and CDR2 SQIVND (reference sequence). V shed 2 bases, J shed 4 bases, and the junction held 9 bases outside the gene matches. This CDR3 is CASSIPRGLAGADTQYF. CDR3 in DNA: TGTGCCAGTAGTATACCCCGGGGGCTAGCGGGAGCAGATACGCAGTATTTT.

The V and J genes are TRBV18 and TRBJ1-2; no clear D gene. Trimming removed 3 bases at V and 2 bases at J, with 7 bases between. The CDR3 is 13 residues long. The germline V gene has CDR1 KGHSH and CDR2 LQKENI. The DNA for the CDR3 is TGTGCCAGCTCACCCCCTTTCAACTATGGCTACACCTTC. This codes for CASSPPFNYGYTF. The full variable domain, completed using reference TRBV18 and TRBJ1-2, is NAGVMQNPRHLVRRRGQEARLRCSPMKGHSHVYWYRQLPEEGLKFMVYLQKENIIDESGMPKERFSAEFPKEGPSILRIQQVVRGDSAAYFCASSPPFNYGYTFGSGTRLTVV.